This TCR beta chain was identified during a study of T cell repertoires in cytomegalovirus infection. One entry per CDR3 protein results from TCRdb running MiXCR on the reads. The sample shows approximately 140,000 distinct CDR3 sequences, roughly 6% of them seen only once. Germline values: CDR1 SNHLY, CDR2 FYNNEI. The CDR3 extends over 17 amino acids. Losses at the gene ends were 6 bases for V and 4 bases for J; bases not matched to a gene: 9. This clonotype has a count of ten or more. The sample taken for sequencing was PBMCs. This chain joins TRBV2 and TRBJ2-1, with 13 bases that match TRBD2. This receptor was taken from a human donor in good health (CMV status not recorded). Some clones in this sample may be carry-over from other donors' samples. CDR3 in DNA: TGTGCCAGCAGCTACTCCGGACTAGCGGGGGTATACAATGAGCAGTTCTTC. It is translated as CASSYSGLAGVYNEQFF.